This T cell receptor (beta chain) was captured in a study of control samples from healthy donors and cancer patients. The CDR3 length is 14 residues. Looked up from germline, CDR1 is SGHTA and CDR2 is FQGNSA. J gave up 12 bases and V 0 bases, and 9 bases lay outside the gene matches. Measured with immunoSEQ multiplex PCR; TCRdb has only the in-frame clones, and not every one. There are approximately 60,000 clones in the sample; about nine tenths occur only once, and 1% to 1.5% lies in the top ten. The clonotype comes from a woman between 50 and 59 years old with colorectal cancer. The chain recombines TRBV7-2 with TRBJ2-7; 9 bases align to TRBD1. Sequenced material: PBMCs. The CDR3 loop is CASSLAGRQGERYF. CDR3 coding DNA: TGTGCCAGCAGCTTAGCAGGTAGACAGGGGGAACGGTACTTC.